Listed below are T cell receptor beta chains from one sample, sequenced in a study of T cell changes during pregnancy in multiple sclerosis. Assay used: immunoSEQ multiplex PCR; TCRdb lists only in-frame clones, some missing. The table has around 10,000 clones, about 89% seen once; the top ten hold roughly 5%. The sequences come from CD8+ T cells from peripheral blood mononuclear cells, collected in the first trimester of pregnancy. All receptors derive from a female donor in good health, enrolled as a control in a pregnancy study. Each CDR3 is given with its conserved first and last residue. The order of the fields is clone size, J gene, D gene, V gene, CDR3 DNA, CDR3 protein. D genes are given only for firm matches. The size field is filled for only some rows; it gives once, few, many or a size class.

>-|TRBJ1-2|-|TRBV7-8
TGTGCCAGCAGCTTTGCGACCAACAGCTATGGCTACACCTTC
CASSFATNSYGYTF
>-|TRBJ2-7|-|TRBV7-9
TGTGCCAGCAGCCGTGGGACAATTAGCTACGAGCAGTACTTC
CASSRGTISYEQYF
>-|TRBJ1-1|TRBD1|TRBV10-3
TGTGCCATCGACGGTTCGGGACAGGGAGGAGCTTTCTTT
CAIDGSGQGGAFF
>-|TRBJ1-4|-|TRBV4-2
TGTGCCAGCAGCCATTTAGACAGCCCTAAGGGAAAACTGTTTTTT
CASSHLDSPKGKLFF
>-|TRBJ1-2|TRBD1|TRBV7-9
TGCGCCAGCAGCGCCTCCGGGACAGGGGTAGGTGGCTACACCTTC
CASSASGTGVGGYTF
>-|TRBJ2-5|-|TRBV7-9
TGTGCCAGCAGCTTAAAGACTGGTGCTTGGACAGATGGAGAGACCCAGTACTTC
CASSLKTGAWTDGETQYF
>-|TRBJ2-2|-|TRBV27
TGTGCCAGCAGTTTATACAGGGAGAACACCGGGGAGCTGTTTTTT
CASSLYRENTGELFF
>-|TRBJ2-3|TRBD2|TRBV7-9
TGTGCCAGCAGCTCCACCGGTAGCGGGGGGGCAACAGATACGCAGTATTTT
CASSSTGSGGATDTQYF
>-|TRBJ2-5|TRBD2|TRBV9
TGTGCCAGCGCGCCCTCTAGCGGGGGAGGGGAGACCCAGTACTTC
CASAPSSGGGETQYF
>-|TRBJ1-2|-|TRBV30
TGTGCCTGGTGGTTTGCGGCAGGGGATGGCTACACCTTC
CAWWFAAGDGYTF
>-|TRBJ2-1|-|TRBV2
TGTGCCAGCAGTGAAAGTTCTCGTCTACAGGGTGGCAATGAGCAGTTCTTC
CASSESSRLQGGNEQFF
>-|TRBJ2-1|-|TRBV10-3
TGTGCCATCAGTGAGTCTACTACAAGGGAGCAGTTCTTC
CAISESTTREQFF
>once|TRBJ1-5|-|TRBV7-2
TGTGCCAGCAGCCCCCGGACGGGGGGGGATCAGCCCCAGCATTTT
CASSPRTGGDQPQHF
>few|TRBJ1-5|TRBD1|TRBV4-2
TGTGCCAGCAGCCAGGGACAGGGGCAGCCCCAGCATTTT
CASSQGQGQPQHF
>large|TRBJ1-1|-|TRBV12-5
TGTGCTAGTGGCCCAGGGGACACTGAAGCTTTCTTT
CASGPGDTEAFF
>-|TRBJ1-6|TRBD1|TRBV9
TGTGCCAGCAGCGTAGACTTTTTAGGGACAGCAAATTCACCCCCCCACTTT
CASSVDFLGTANSPPHF
>once|TRBJ1-1|TRBD1|TRBV6-5
TGTGCCAGCAGTTCCCCCGACAGGGGTGGGACTGAAGCTTTCTTT
CASSSPDRGGTEAFF
>-|TRBJ2-3|TRBD1|TRBV4-1
TGCGCCAGCATTGGGACAGGGGCCCGAGGTCCAGATACGCAGTATTTT
CASIGTGARGPDTQYF